This T cell receptor beta chain was obtained from a study of identifying expanded T cells in peripheral blood. General study points: Over around two and four weeks, about 15 and 19 clones changed, versus 1.2 between replicates.

On this clone: Its antigen is not identified.

Trimming removed 10 bases from V and 6 bases from J, with 13 bases in between. The CDR3 has 12 residues. Per germline, CDR1 MNHNY and CDR2 SVGAGI (reference sequence). Clones were sequenced by immunoSEQ multiplex PCR, and TCRdb holds only the in-frame ones, with some missing. The table has about 52,000 clones, approximately 80% seen once. The specimen was blood. V usage is TRBV6-6 and J usage is TRBJ1-3; maybe TRBD1 (5 bases). This TCR was sampled from a person aged 18 to 75 in good health. The DNA of the CDR3 is TGTGCCACCGGGCGGGGGGAAAACACCATATATTTT. Residues: CATGRGENTIYF.